Sequencing of this T cell receptor (beta chain) was carried out in a study of T cell responses to AZD1222 COVID-19 vaccine. Germline V gene sequence: CDR1 SNHLY, CDR2 FYNNEI. The V and J ends lost 6 bases and 3 bases, in that order; junction bases with no gene match: 2. The CDR3 is made up of 13 amino acids. The assay was immunoSEQ multiplex PCR, and TCRdb's table has in-frame clones only and misses some. The table includes under 150,000 clones, roughly 90% detected once. The receptor was isolated from an adult in good health. The J gene is TRBJ2-7, the V gene TRBV2, with 10 bases fitting TRBD2. Sequences were derived from peripheral blood, sampled on day 0 of AZD1222 vaccination. The CDR3 loop reads CASSWTSGYEQYF. The CDR3 DNA reads as TGTGCCAGCAGCTGGACTAGCGGCTACGAGCAGTACTTC.